Listed below are T cell receptor beta chains from one sample, sequenced in a study of T-cell memory formation after mild COVID-19. MiXCR was run by TCRdb on the 5' RACE reads, yielding one entry per CDR3 protein. The data show 190,000 or so distinct CDR3 sequences, with 20% to 25% seen just once and 23% held by the top ten. The specimen was PBMCs or a T cell subset sorted from them (not recorded which). Receptors originate from an adult woman who had mild COVID-19 (a few samples of this study predate the infection). Cell type and time point are not known. Each CDR3 is given with its conserved first and last residue. D genes are given only for firm matches. Not every row has a clone size; where given, it reads once, few, many or a size class.

v_gene	d_gene	abundance	j_gene	CDR3nt	CDR3aa
TRBV24-1	TRBD2	few	TRBJ2-2	TGTGCCACCAGTGACCGCCCGGGGACTAGCGGACCCTTAACCGACGGGGAGCTGTTTTTT	CATSDRPGTSGPLTDGELFF
TRBV30	.	.	TRBJ1-4	TGTGCCTGGAGCCCCTTAGGTGAAAAACTGTTTTTT	CAWSPLGEKLFF
TRBV12-3/TRBV12-4	.	.	TRBJ2-1	TGTGCCAGCAGTTCGGACTCCGCCGGAGTCAATGAGCAGTTCTTC	CASSSDSAGVNEQFF
TRBV6-5	.	few	TRBJ2-7	TGTGCCAGCAGTTACACCCTGGGTAGGGCTTCCTACGAGCAGTACTTC	CASSYTLGRASYEQYF
TRBV28	.	few	TRBJ2-7	TGTGCCAGCAGTTTCGGCCCCCCGAGTGTTGGCTACGAGCAGTACTTC	CASSFGPPSVGYEQYF
TRBV14	.	.	TRBJ2-7	TGTGCCAGCAGGGGGGACGGCACCTACGAGCAGTACTTC	CASRGDGTYEQYF
TRBV27	.	.	TRBJ1-2	TGTGCCAGCAGTTTATCGGCTCGGGGGTTGTATGGCTACACCTTC	CASSLSARGLYGYTF
TRBV7-8	.	.	TRBJ2-5	TGTGCCAGCAGCGCTAATTCAATCCGCCTCCAAGAGACCCAGTACTTC	CASSANSIRLQETQYF
TRBV7-6	TRBD2	.	TRBJ2-1	TGTGCCAGCAGCTTAGCGCGGATCAGCGGGAGGCACAATGAGCAGTTCTTC	CASSLARISGRHNEQFF
TRBV12-3/TRBV12-4	.	.	TRBJ2-1	TGTGCCAGCATCATGAGGGGCGGGGAGCAGTTCTTC	CASIMRGGEQFF
TRBV4-3	TRBD2	few	TRBJ2-7	TGCGCCAGCAGCCAAGATATTGCGGCGGGAGTGGACGAGCAGTACTTC	CASSQDIAAGVDEQYF
TRBV19	.	.	TRBJ1-2	TGTGCCAGTAGCCCTTCGACACACGGGGGCTACACCTTC	CASSPSTHGGYTF
TRBV12-3/TRBV12-4	TRBD2	few	TRBJ2-1	TGTGCCAGCAGTCGGGGGGGAGGGCCCCATGAGCAGTTCTTC	CASSRGGGPHEQFF
TRBV30	TRBD2	few	TRBJ2-7	TGTGCCTGGAGTCCACGGACTAGCGGGCCTTACGAGCAGTACTTC	CAWSPRTSGPYEQYF
TRBV12-3/TRBV12-4	TRBD1	.	TRBJ2-7	TGTGCCAGCAGTCACGGGACAGGGGACTCCTACGAGCAGTACTTC	CASSHGTGDSYEQYF
TRBV13	TRBD2	few	TRBJ2-1	TGTGCCAGCAGCTTAGGGGCGGGGGCCTACAATGAGCAGTTCTTC	CASSLGAGAYNEQFF
TRBV9	.	.	TRBJ2-7	TGTGCCAGCAGCGACCCCAAAAACGGGAGTCTAGCGCACGACTACGAGCAGTACTTC	CASSDPKNGSLAHDYEQYF
TRBV20-1	TRBD2	.	TRBJ2-7	TGCAGTGCTAGGGGCAGGCTAGCGGTATACGAGCAGTACTTC	CSARGRLAVYEQYF
TRBV20-1	.	.	TRBJ1-4	TGCAGTGCTAGAGATGGGACCTTGGGGGGAAAACTGTTTTTT	CSARDGTLGGKLFF
TRBV7-3	TRBD2	.	TRBJ2-1	TGTGCCAGCAGCACTAGCGGGTACTCCTACAATGAGCAGTTCTTC	CASSTSGYSYNEQFF
TRBV12-3/TRBV12-4	.	few	TRBJ2-5	TGTGCCAGCAGTTTATGGCAGTGGCCCCAGTACTTC	CASSLWQWPQYF
TRBV27	TRBD1	.	TRBJ2-7	TGTGCCAGCAGTCCGACAGGGGTGGCTAACTACGAGCAGTACTTC	CASSPTGVANYEQYF
TRBV2	.	.	TRBJ2-3	TGTGCCACCCTATTAGGGGTTTCGGGCACAGATACGCAGTATTTT	CATLLGVSGTDTQYF
TRBV5-6	TRBD1	.	TRBJ1-1	TGTGCCAGCAGCTTGTCGGACAGGGGCAATGGTGAAGCTTTCTTT	CASSLSDRGNGEAFF
TRBV7-8	.	few	TRBJ2-3	TGTGCCGTTGGACGGGCTTCGAACCCGGGCGTAGATACGCAGTATTTT	CAVGRASNPGVDTQYF
TRBV20-1	.	.	TRBJ2-7	TGCAGTGCTAGCCCGGGACACCGGAGGGGCTACGAGCAGTACTTC	CSASPGHRRGYEQYF
TRBV7-9	.	few	TRBJ2-7	TGTGCCAGCAGCTACACGTACGGAGAGAACTCCTACGAGCAGTACTTC	CASSYTYGENSYEQYF
TRBV5-1	.	.	TRBJ2-3	TGCGCCAGCAGCTTGGAAGGGGTCCCCACAGATACGCAGTATTTT	CASSLEGVPTDTQYF
TRBV12-3/TRBV12-4	.	few	TRBJ2-3	TGTGCCAGCAGTTTTACTTGGTCAGATACGCAGTATTTT	CASSFTWSDTQYF
TRBV7-9	TRBD1	once	TRBJ2-3	TGTGCCAGCAGCTCCCGACAGGGTGAAACAGATACGCAGTATTTT	CASSSRQGETDTQYF
TRBV7-2	TRBD2	.	TRBJ2-3	TGTGCCAGCAGCTTCGGAGCGGGAGGTTTCGCAGATACGCAGTATTTT	CASSFGAGGFADTQYF
TRBV5-1	TRBD2	.	TRBJ2-1	TGCGCCAGCAGCCCGCGGGCTAGCGGAAAGGATAATGAGCAGTTCTTC	CASSPRASGKDNEQFF
TRBV9	TRBD1	.	TRBJ1-1	TGTGCCAGCAGCACTCCCGGGACAGGGAGCACTGAAGCTTTCTTT	CASSTPGTGSTEAFF
TRBV6-5	.	.	TRBJ2-7	TGTGCCAGCAGTTACTCCACCAGTAGCTCCTACGAGCAGTACTTC	CASSYSTSSSYEQYF
TRBV7-9	.	few	TRBJ2-7	TGTGCCAGCAGCTTAACCCCCCACGAGCAGTACTTC	CASSLTPHEQYF
TRBV7-7	.	.	TRBJ2-3	TGTGCTAGCAGCCCTAGCAGCACAGATACGCAGTATTTT	CASSPSSTDTQYF
TRBV27	TRBD2	few	TRBJ2-7	TGTGCCAGCAGTCCGATTTTAGCGGGAGAGGTCTACGAGCAGTACTTC	CASSPILAGEVYEQYF
TRBV20-1	.	once	TRBJ2-7	TGCAGTGCGAAACCGGGACGAGGACTCTACGAGCAGTACTTC	CSAKPGRGLYEQYF